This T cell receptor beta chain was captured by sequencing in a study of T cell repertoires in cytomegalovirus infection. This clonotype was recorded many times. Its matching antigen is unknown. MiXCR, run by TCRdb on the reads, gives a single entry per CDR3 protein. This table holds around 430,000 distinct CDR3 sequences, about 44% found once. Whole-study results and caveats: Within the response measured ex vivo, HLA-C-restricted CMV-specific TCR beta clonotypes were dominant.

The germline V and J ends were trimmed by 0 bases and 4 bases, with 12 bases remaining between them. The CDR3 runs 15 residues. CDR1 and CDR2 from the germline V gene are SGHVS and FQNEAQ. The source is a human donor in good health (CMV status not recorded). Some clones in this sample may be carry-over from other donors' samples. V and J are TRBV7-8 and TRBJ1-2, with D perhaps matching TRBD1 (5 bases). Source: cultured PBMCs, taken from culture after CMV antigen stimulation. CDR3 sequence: CASSLAFRGGYGYTF. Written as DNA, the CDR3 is TGTGCCAGCAGCTTAGCGTTTCGGGGGGGCTATGGCTACACCTTC. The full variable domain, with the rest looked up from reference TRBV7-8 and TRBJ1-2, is GAGVSQSPRYKVAKRGQDVALRCDPISGHVSLFWYQQALGQGPEFLTYFQNEAQLDKSGLPSDRFFAERPEGSVSTLKIQRTQQEDSAVYLCASSLAFRGGYGYTFGSGTRLTVV.